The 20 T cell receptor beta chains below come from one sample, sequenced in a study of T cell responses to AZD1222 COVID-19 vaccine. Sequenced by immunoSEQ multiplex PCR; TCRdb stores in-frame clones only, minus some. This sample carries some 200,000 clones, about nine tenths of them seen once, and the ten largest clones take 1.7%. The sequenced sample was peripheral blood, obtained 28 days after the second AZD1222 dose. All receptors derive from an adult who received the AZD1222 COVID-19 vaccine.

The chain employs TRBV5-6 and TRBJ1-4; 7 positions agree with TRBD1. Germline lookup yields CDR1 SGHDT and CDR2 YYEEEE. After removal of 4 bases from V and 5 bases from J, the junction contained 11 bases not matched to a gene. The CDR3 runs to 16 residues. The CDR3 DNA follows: TGTGCCAGCAGCAGCCGTTCCGGGACAGCGAATGAAAAACTGTTTTTT. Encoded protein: CASSSRSGTANEKLFF.

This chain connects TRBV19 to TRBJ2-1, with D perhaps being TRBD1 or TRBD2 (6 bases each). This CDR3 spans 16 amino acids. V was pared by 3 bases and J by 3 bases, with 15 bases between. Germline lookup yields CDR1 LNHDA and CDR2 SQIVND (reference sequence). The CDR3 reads CASSIRPGGGYNEQFF. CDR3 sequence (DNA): TGTGCCAGTAGTATTCGACCTGGAGGGGGCTACAATGAGCAGTTCTTC. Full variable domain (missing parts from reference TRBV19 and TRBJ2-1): DGGITQSPKYLFRKEGQNVTLSCEQNLNHDAMYWYRQDPGQGLRLIYYSQIVNDFQKGDIAEGYSVSREKKESFPLTVTSAQKNPTAFYLCASSIRPGGGYNEQFFGPGTRLTVL.

The CDR3 DNA follows: TGTGCCAGCAGCGATGGGGGGGTCCGTGATTCACCCCTCCACTTT. It translates to CASSDGGVRDSPLHF. The J gene is TRBJ1-6, the V gene TRBV9; the D gene is possibly TRBD1 (5 bases). The germline V gene encodes CDR1 SGDLS and CDR2 YYNGEE. Trimming took off 3 bases at V and 8 bases at J, with 15 bases between the two ends. The CDR3 has 15 amino acids.

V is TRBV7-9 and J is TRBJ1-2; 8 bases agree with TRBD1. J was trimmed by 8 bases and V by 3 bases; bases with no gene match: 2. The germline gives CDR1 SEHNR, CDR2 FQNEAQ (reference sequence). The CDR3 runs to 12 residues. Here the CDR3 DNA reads TGTGCCAGCAGCTTGACAGGGGACGGCTACACCTTC. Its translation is CASSLTGDGYTF.

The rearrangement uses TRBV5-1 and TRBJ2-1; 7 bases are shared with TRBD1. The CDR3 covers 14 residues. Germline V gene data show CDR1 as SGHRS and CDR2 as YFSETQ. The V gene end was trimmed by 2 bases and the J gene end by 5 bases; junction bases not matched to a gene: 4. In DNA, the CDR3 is TGCGCCAGCAGCTTAACGGGACAGAACAATGAGCAGTTCTTC. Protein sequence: CASSLTGQNNEQFF.

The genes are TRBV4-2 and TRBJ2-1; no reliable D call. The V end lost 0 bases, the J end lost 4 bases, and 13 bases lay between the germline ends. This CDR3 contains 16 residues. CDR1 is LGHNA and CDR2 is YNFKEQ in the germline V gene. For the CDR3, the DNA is TGTGCCAGCAGCCAAGAAATAGGCCTTTTATACAATGAGCAGTTCTTC. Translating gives CASSQEIGLLYNEQFF.

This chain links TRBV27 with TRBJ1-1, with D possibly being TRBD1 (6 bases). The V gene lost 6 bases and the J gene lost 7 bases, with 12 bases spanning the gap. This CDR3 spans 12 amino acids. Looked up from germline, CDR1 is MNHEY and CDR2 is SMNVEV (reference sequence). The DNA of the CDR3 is TGTGCCAGCAGGGGGACATCACTTGAAGCTTTCTTT. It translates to CASRGTSLEAFF.

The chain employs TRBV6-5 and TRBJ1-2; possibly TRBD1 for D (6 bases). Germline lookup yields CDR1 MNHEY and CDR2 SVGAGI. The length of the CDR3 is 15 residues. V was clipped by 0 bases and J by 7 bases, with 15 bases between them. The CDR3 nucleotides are TGTGCCAGCAGTTACTCACTACAGGGATTGGGTGGCTACACCTTC. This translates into CASSYSLQGLGGYTF.

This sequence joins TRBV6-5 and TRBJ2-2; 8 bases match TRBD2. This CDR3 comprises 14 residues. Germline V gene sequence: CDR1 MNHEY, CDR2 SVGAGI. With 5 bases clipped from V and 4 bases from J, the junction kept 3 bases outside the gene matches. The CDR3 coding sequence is TGTGCCAGCAGTCCCGGGACTAGCACCGGGGAGCTGTTTTTT. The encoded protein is CASSPGTSTGELFF.

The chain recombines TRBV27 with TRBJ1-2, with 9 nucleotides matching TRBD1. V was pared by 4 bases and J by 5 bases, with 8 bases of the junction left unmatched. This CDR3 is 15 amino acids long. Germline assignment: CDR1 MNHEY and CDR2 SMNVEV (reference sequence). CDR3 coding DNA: TGTGCCAGCAGTTCCCCTTCGACAGGGGGTTATGGCTACACCTTC. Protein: CASSSPSTGGYGYTF.

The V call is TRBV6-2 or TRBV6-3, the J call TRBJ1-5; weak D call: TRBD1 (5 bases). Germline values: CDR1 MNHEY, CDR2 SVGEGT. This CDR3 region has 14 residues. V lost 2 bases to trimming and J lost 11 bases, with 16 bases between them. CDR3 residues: CASSYGTAVATQHF. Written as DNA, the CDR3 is TGTGCCAGCAGTTACGGGACTGCCGTAGCGACCCAGCATTTT.

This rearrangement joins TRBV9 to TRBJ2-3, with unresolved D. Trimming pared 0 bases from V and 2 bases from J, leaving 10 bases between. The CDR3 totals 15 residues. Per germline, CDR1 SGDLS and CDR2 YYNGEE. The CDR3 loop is CASSVGFQSTDTQYF. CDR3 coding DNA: TGTGCCAGCAGCGTAGGATTCCAATCCACAGATACGCAGTATTTT.

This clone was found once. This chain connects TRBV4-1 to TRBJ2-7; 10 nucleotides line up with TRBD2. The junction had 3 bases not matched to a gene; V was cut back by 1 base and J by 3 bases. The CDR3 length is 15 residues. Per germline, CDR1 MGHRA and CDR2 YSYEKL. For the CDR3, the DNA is TGCGCCAGCAGCCAAGGCGCTAGCGGGAGCTACGAGCAGTACTTC. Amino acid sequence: CASSQGASGSYEQYF.

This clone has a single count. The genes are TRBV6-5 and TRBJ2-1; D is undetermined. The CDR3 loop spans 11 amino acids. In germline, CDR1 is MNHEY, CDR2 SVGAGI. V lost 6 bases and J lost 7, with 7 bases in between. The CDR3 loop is CASSPGNEQFF. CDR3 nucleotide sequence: TGTGCCAGCAGCCCGGGTAATGAGCAGTTCTTC.

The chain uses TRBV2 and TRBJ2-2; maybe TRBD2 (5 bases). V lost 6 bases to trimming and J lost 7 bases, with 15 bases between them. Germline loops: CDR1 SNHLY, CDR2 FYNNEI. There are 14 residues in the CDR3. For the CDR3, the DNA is TGTGCCAGCAGAGGAGAAAGGGCGGGCGGGGAGCTGTTTTTT. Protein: CASRGERAGGELFF.

As DNA, the CDR3 is TGTGCCAGCAGCTTATCCCAGACTGACTATGGCTACACCTTC. It is translated as CASSLSQTDYGYTF. The chain joins TRBV7-9 to TRBJ1-2; D not resolved. V was shortened by 2 bases and J by 3 bases, with 10 bases between the two germline ends. This CDR3 contains 14 residues. CDR1 SEHNR and CDR2 FQNEAQ come from the germline V gene (reference sequence).

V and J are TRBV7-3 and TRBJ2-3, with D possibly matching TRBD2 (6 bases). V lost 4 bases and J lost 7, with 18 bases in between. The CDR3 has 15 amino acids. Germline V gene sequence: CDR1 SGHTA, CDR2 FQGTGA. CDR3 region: CASSSKETGANTQYF. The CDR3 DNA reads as TGTGCCAGCAGCTCTAAAGAGACGGGAGCGAATACGCAGTATTTT. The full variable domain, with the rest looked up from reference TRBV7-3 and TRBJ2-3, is GAGVSQTPSNKVTEKGKYVELRCDPISGHTALYWYRQSLGQGPEFLIYFQGTGAADDSGLPNDRFFAVRPEGSVSTLKIQRTERGDSAVYLCASSSKETGANTQYFGPGTRLTVL.

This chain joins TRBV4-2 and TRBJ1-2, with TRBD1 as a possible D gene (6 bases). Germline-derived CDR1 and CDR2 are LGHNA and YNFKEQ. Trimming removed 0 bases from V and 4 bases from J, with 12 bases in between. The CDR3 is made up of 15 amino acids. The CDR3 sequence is CASSQDPGALYGYTF. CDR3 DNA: TGTGCCAGCAGCCAAGATCCGGGGGCCCTCTATGGCTACACCTTC.

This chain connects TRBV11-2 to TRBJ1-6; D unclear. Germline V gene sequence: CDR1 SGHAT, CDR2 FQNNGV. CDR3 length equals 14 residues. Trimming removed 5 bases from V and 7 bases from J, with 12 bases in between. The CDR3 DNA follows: TGTGCCAGCAGCCGGCAGCCCTCAAATTCACCCCTCCACTTT. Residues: CASSRQPSNSPLHF.

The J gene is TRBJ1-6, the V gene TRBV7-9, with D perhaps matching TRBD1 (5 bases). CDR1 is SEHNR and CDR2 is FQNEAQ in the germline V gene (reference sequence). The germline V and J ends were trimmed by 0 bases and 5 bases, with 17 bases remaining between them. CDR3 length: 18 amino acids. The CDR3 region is CASSLARGDKFNNSPLHF. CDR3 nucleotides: TGTGCCAGCAGCTTAGCGCGGGGGGATAAGTTCAATAATTCACCCCTCCACTTT.